These 16 T cell receptor beta chains came from one sample sequenced in a study of cytomegalovirus exposure and HLA in healthy donors. Researchers ran the PCR with 60 Vbeta and 13 Jbeta primers. Profiled with immunoSEQ multiplex PCR; TCRdb holds only in-frame clones, not every one. This sample has about 160,000 clones, with about 80% found just once. Source material: PBMCs. Receptor source: a female donor in good health and CMV-seronegative.

This clone has only one observation. The chain uses TRBV7-8 and TRBJ1-4, with TRBD1 matching 7 bases. Germline V gene data show CDR1 as SGHVS and CDR2 as FQNEAQ. The J segment lost 4 bases and the V segment lost 5 bases, leaving 7 bases of the junction unmatched. This CDR3 has 15 residues. CDR3 DNA: TGTGCCAGCAGCCCCTGGACAGGAAGTAATGAAAAACTGTTTTTT. Its protein product is CASSPWTGSNEKLFF.

The rearrangement joins TRBV5-1 to TRBJ2-7; TRBD2 might be the D (6 bases). V was trimmed by 4 bases and J by 2 bases, leaving 10 bases between them. Looked up from germline, CDR1 is SGHRS and CDR2 is YFSETQ. The CDR3 totals 13 residues. CDR3 sequence (DNA): TGCGCCAGCAGCGGGGGGATAACCTACGAGCAGTACTTC. The encoded protein is CASSGGITYEQYF.

This clone was counted a few times. The V call is TRBV2, the J call TRBJ1-2, with D unclear. The ends were cut back, 2 bases at V and 4 bases at J, with 8 bases in the middle. Germline CDR1 SNHLY, CDR2 FYNNEI. CDR3 length equals 13 residues. CDR3 coding DNA: TGTGCCAGCAGTGAACAGGCCTCCTATGGCTACACCTTC. The encoded protein is CASSEQASYGYTF.

This clone came up once. The chain recombines TRBV6-5 with TRBJ2-5; TRBD1 is a possible D gene (5 bases). The J call may not be correct, given that the DNA end is closer to TRBJ2-7. The CDR3 is 14 amino acids. Germline assignment: CDR1 MNHEY and CDR2 SVGAGI. The CDR3 region has the DNA TGTGCCAGCAGTTACTCGCCAGGGATCTACGAGCAGTACTTC. Translated: CASSYSPGIYEQYF.

The chain joins TRBV4-2 to TRBJ2-1; 9 positions match TRBD1. Germline CDR1 is LGHNA and CDR2 is YNFKEQ. The ends lost 8 bases at V and 1 base at J; junction bases unmatched: 9. This CDR3 has 16 residues. CDR3 nucleotide sequence: TGTGCCAGCGGGGGGACAGGGCGAGCGTCCTACAATGAGCAGTTCTTC. As protein: CASGGTGRASYNEQFF.

This CDR3 reads CASSVGGQSNEKLFF. CDR3 DNA sequence: TGTGCCAGCAGCGTAGGTGGACAGAGTAATGAAAAACTGTTTTTT. The rearrangement joins TRBV9 to TRBJ1-4; D perhaps matches TRBD1 (6 bases). There are 15 residues in the CDR3. The V gene's germline CDR1 is SGDLS and CDR2 YYNGEE. Trimming stripped 0 bases from V and 4 bases from J, with 10 bases between. The full variable domain, rest sourced from reference TRBV9 and TRBJ1-4, is DSGVTQTPKHLITATGQRVTLRCSPRSGDLSVYWYQQSLDQGLQFLIQYYNGEERAKGNILERFSAQQFPDLHSELNLSSLELGDSALYFCASSVGGQSNEKLFFGSGTQLSVL.

The chain joins TRBV30 to TRBJ2-2; weak D call: TRBD1 (9 bases). V shed 2 bases and J shed 4 bases, with 20 bases lying between them. There are 17 residues in the CDR3. Germline CDR1 is GTSNPN and CDR2 is SVGIG (reference sequence). The CDR3 DNA sequence: TGTGCCTGGAGTCGGGGGGGACAGGGATCGGGCACCGGGGAGCTGTTTTTT. Protein product: CAWSRGGQGSGTGELFF.

The CDR3 spells CASSLQPGYGYTF. CDR3 DNA: TGTGCCAGCAGTTTGCAGCCGGGCTATGGCTACACCTTC. V gene TRBV7-3 combines with J gene TRBJ1-2; D not certain. This CDR3 spans 13 amino acids. The V gene's germline CDR1 is SGHTA and CDR2 FQGTGA. Trimming took off 6 bases at V and 4 bases at J, with 12 bases between the two ends.

This clone has only one observation. The chain joins TRBV19 to TRBJ2-5; possible D gene TRBD1, 6 bases. The CDR3 extends over 13 amino acids. V was clipped by 5 bases and J by 4 bases, with 11 bases between them. Germline-derived CDR1 and CDR2 are LNHDA and SQIVND (reference sequence). The DNA of the CDR3 is TGTGCCAGTAGTTACAGGGACGGAGAGACCCAGTACTTC. Encoded protein: CASSYRDGETQYF. Variable domain in full (rest from reference TRBV19 and TRBJ2-5): DGGITQSPKYLFRKEGQNVTLSCEQNLNHDAMYWYRQDPGQGLRLIYYSQIVNDFQKGDIAEGYSVSREKKESFPLTVTSAQKNPTAFYLCASSYRDGETQYFGPGTRLLVL.

The chain couples TRBV6-1 to TRBJ2-7; weak D call: TRBD1 (6 bases). Germline loops: CDR1 MNHNS, CDR2 SASEGT. CDR3 length equals 11 residues. Trimming removed 7 bases at V and 6 bases at J, with 10 bases between. The DNA for the CDR3 is TGTGCCAGCACGACAGGATCCGAGCAGTACTTC. Residues: CASTTGSEQYF.

CDR3 residues: CASSPEGQGTEAFF. The CDR3, as DNA: TGTGCCAGCTCACCCGAGGGACAGGGCACTGAAGCTTTCTTT. V usage is TRBV18 and J usage is TRBJ1-1; 9 positions agree with TRBD1. The CDR3 extends over 14 amino acids. CDR1 is KGHSH, CDR2 LQKENI, per germline. V was pared by 3 bases and J by 4 bases, with 3 bases of the junction left unmatched.

The chain recombines TRBV5-1 with TRBJ2-1; TRBD2 matches at 9 bases. Trimming at V came to 0 bases and at J to 4 bases, leaving 5 bases not matched to a gene. This CDR3 spans 16 amino acids. The germline gives CDR1 SGHRS, CDR2 YFSETQ. CDR3 region: CASSLEVAGVYNEQFF. In DNA, the CDR3 is TGCGCCAGCAGCTTGGAAGTAGCGGGGGTTTACAATGAGCAGTTCTTC. The full variable domain, with the rest looked up from reference TRBV5-1 and TRBJ2-1, is KAGVTQTPRYLIKTRGQQVTLSCSPISGHRSVSWYQQTPGQGLQFLFEYFSETQRNKGNFPGRFSGRQFSNSRSEMNVSTLELGDSALYLCASSLEVAGVYNEQFFGPGTRLTVL.

In nucleotides, the CDR3 is TGTGCCAGCAGTGACAGTACCTCCTACGAGCAGTACTTC. Translating gives CASSDSTSYEQYF. The chain carries TRBV6-5 and TRBJ2-7, with a weak D call TRBD1 (5 bases). The CDR3 is 13 residues long. Germline CDR1 is MNHEY and CDR2 is SVGAGI. The V end lost 5 bases, the J end lost 0 bases, and 8 bases lay between the germline ends.

As concerns this clone: Germline and junction disagree at one end, which may indicate a read error. Within the sample, other DNA sequences also encode this same CDR3. The J gene is TRBJ2-3, the V gene TRBV13; D perhaps matches TRBD1 (6 bases). This CDR3 comprises 15 residues. CDR1 is PRHDT and CDR2 is FYEKMQ in the germline V gene (reference sequence). The CDR3 DNA is TGTGCCAGCAGTTTAGTGGGGGCGAACACAGATACGCAGTATTTT. This gives the protein CASSLVGANTDTQYF.

The rearrangement uses TRBV30 and TRBJ1-2, with D hard to call. Looked up from germline, CDR1 is GTSNPN and CDR2 is SVGIG (reference sequence). The CDR3 is 13 residues long. With 2 bases removed from V and 0 bases from J, the gap between germline ends came to 7 bases. DNA of the CDR3: TGTGCCTGGAGTTACACGACTAACTATGGCTACACCTTC. Protein product: CAWSYTTNYGYTF.

The CDR3 loop reads CASSLTRNTEAFF. CDR3 DNA: TGTGCCAGCAGCCTGACTAGAAACACTGAAGCTTTCTTT. This chain uses TRBV7-2 with TRBJ1-1; no definite D call. Germline V gene lookup returns CDR1 SGHTA and CDR2 FQGNSA. This CDR3 spans 13 amino acids. Trimming stripped 5 bases from V and 2 bases from J, with 9 bases between.